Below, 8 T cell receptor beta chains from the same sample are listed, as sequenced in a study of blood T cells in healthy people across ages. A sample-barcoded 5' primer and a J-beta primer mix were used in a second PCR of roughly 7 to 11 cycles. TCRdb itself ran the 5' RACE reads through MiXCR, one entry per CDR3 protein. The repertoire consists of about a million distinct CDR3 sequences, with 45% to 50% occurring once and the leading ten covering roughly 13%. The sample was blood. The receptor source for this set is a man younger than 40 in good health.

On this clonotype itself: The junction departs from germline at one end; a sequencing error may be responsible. The CDR3 sequence is CARSHSYGGNQPQHF. CDR3 nucleotide sequence: TGTGCCCGGAGTCACTCGTATGGCGGGAATCAGCCCCAGCATTTT. The rearrangement uses TRBV30 and TRBJ1-5; D gene uncertain. CDR1 and CDR2 from the germline V gene are GTSNPN and SVGIG (reference sequence). The CDR3 has 15 residues.

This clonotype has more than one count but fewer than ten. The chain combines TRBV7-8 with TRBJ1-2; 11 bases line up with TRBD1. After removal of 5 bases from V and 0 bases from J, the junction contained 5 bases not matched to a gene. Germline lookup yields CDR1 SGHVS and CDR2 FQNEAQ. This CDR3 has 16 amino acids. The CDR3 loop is CASSLPGQGANYGYTF. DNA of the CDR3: TGTGCCAGCAGCCTGCCGGGACAGGGGGCTAACTATGGCTACACCTTC.

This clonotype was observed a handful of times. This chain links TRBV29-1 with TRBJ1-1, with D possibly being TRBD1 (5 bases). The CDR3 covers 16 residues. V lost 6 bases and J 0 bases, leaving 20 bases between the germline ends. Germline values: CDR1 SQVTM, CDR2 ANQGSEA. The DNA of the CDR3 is TGCAGCGTGGTAGGGAATCGGGGGGGAATGAACACTGAAGCTTTCTTT. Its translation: CSVVGNRGGMNTEAFF.

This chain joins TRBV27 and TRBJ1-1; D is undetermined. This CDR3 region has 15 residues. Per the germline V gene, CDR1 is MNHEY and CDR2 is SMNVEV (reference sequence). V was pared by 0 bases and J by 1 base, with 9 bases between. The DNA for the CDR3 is TGTGCCAGCAGTTTATCGAACGCCCAGAACACTGAAGCTTTCTTT. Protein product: CASSLSNAQNTEAFF.

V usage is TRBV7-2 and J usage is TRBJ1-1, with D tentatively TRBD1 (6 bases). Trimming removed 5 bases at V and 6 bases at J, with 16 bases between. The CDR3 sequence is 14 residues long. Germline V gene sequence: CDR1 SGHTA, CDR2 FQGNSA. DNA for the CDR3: TGTGCCAGCAGCCAATCCGGACAGAGACCTGAAGCTTTCTTT. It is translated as CASSQSGQRPEAFF.

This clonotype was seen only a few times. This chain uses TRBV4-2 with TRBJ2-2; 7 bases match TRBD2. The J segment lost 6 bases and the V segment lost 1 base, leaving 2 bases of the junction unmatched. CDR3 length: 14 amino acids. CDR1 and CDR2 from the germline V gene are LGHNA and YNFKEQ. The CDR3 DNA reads TGTGCCAGCAGCCAAGGGGGGAGGGCCGGGGAGCTGTTTTTT. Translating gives CASSQGGRAGELFF.

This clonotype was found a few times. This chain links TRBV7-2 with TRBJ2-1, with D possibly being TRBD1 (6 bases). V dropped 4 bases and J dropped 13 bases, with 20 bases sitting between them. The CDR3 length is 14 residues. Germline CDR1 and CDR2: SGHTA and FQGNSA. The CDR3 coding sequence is TGTGCCAGCAGCTCAGGCGCCCCCGGGACACCCCAGTTCTTC. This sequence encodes CASSSGAPGTPQFF.

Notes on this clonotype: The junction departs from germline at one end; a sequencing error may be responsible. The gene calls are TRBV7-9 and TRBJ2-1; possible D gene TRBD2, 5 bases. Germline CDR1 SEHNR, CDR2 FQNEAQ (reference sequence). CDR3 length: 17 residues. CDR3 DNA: TGTGCCAGCAGCTTAGAGCTTGTGGGGAGTTCCTACAATAAGCAGTTCTTC. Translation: CASSLELVGSSYNKQFF.